This T cell receptor (beta chain) was found in a study of blood T cell repertoires in COVID-19. Study-level background: Some COVID-19 samples were acute and others convalescent; all came from the United States, Italy and Spain.

As originally analysed: Cell counts per sample came from amplifying reference gene primers. Using immunoSEQ multiplex PCR, the repertoire was profiled, and TCRdb retains in-frame clones only, with some absent. That table supplies the V and J calls and clone size; D and trimming were determined from the DNA. Found here are about 45,000 clones, roughly 90% of them singletons; the top ten hold roughly 0.39%. The germline CDR1 and CDR2 sequences are MNHEY and SVGAGI. CDR3 length: 15 residues. The V end was cut by 4 bases, the J end by 3 bases, with 15 bases between. The receptor's source is a human donor in a cohort sampled during active COVID-19. This rearrangement joins TRBV6-5 to TRBJ1-1; D ambiguous. Sequencing was carried out using peripheral blood. The CDR3 sequence: CASSSLGEGDTEAFF. CDR3 sequence (DNA): TGTGCCAGCAGTTCCCTCGGAGAGGGTGACACTGAAGCTTTCTTT.